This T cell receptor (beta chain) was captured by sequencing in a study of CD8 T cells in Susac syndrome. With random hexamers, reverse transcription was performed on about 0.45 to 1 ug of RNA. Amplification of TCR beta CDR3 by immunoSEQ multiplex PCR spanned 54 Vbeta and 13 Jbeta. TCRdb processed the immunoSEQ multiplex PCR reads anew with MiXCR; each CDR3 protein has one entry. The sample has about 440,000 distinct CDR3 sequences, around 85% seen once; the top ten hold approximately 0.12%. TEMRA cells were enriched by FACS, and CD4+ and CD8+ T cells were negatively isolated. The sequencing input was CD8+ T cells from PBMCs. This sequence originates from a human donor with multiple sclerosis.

CDR3 coding DNA: TGCGCCAGCAGCCCGGGCACTATCCGCGAGCAGTACTTC. This translates into CASSPGTIREQYF. The chain employs TRBV4-1 and TRBJ2-7, with no clear D. CDR3 length: 13 amino acids. V lost 4 bases to trimming and J lost 6 bases, with 13 bases between them. Germline loops: CDR1 MGHRA, CDR2 YSYEKL.